This T cell receptor beta chain was sequenced during a study of control samples from healthy donors and cancer patients. Profiling relied on immunoSEQ multiplex PCR, and the TCRdb table lists in-frame clones only, not all of them. Seen here are 150,000 to 200,000 clones, 85% to 95% observed once, and the top ten hold over 1.1%. Germline V gene sequence: CDR1 LNHDA, CDR2 SQIVND (reference sequence). This CDR3 contains 15 residues. With V trimmed by 3 bases and J by 3 bases, 6 bases remained unmatched. This sequence originates from a man in his late teens or twenties in good health. Sequenced input: blood. The chain recombines TRBV19 with TRBJ2-5; 8 nucleotides align to TRBD1. Here the CDR3 reads CASSIRQGSKETQYF. As DNA, the CDR3 is TGTGCCAGTAGTATTCGACAGGGGAGTAAAGAGACCCAGTACTTC.